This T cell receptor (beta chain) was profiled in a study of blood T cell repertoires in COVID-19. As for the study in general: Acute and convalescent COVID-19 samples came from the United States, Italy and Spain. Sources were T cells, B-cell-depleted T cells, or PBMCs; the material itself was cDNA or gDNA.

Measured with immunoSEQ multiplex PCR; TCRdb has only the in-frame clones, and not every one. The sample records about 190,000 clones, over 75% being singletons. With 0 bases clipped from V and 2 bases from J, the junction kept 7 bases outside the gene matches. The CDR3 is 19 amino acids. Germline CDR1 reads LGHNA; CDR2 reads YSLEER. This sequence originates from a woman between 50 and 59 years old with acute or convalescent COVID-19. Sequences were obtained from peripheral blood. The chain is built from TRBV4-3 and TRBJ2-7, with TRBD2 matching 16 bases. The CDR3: CASSQDAGLAGGPPYEQYF. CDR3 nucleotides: TGCGCCAGCAGCCAAGATGCGGGACTAGCGGGAGGGCCCCCCTACGAGCAGTACTTC.